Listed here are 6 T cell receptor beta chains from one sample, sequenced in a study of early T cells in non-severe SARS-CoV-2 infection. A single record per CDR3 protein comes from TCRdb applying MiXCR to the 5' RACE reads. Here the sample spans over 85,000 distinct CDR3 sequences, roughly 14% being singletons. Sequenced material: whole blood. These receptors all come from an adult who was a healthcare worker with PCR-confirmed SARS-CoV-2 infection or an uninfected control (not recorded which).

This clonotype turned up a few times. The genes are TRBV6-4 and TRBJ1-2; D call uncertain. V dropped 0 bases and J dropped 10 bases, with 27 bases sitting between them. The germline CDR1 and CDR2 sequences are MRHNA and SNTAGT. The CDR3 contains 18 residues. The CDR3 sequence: CASSDSPGRFPERPNYTF. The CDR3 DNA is TGTGCCAGCAGTGACTCCCCGGGGAGGTTTCCGGAGCGTCCGAACTACACCTTC.

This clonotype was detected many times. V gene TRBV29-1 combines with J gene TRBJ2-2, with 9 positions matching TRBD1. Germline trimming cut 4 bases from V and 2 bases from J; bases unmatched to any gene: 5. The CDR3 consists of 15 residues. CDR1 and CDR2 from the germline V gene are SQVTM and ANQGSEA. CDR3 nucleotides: TGCAGCGTTGTACAGGGGGCCCTTAACACCGGGGAGCTGTTTTTT. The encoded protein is CSVVQGALNTGELFF.

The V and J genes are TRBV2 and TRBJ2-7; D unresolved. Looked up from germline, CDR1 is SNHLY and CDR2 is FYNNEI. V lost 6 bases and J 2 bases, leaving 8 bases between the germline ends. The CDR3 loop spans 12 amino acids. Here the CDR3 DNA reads TGTGCCAGCAGAACAGAGACCTACGAGCAGTACTTC. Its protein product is CASRTETYEQYF.

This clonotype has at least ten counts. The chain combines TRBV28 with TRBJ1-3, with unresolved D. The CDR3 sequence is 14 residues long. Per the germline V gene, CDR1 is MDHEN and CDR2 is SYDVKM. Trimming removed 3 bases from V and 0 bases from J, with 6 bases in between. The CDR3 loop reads CASSLTTSGNTIYF. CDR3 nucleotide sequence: TGTGCCAGCAGTTTGACGACCTCTGGAAACACCATATATTTT.

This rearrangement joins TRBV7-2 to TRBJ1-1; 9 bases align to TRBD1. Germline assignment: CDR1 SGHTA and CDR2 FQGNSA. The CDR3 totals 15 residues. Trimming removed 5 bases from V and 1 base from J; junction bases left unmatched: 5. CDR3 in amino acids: CASSERDRENTEAFF. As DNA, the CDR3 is TGTGCCAGCAGCGAACGGGACAGGGAGAACACTGAAGCTTTCTTT.

CDR3 in amino acids: CASSLVSRGLAVCDEQFF. CDR3 nucleotides: TGTGCCAGCAGTTTAGTTAGCCGGGGACTAGCGGTGTGTGATGAGCAGTTCTTC. J is TRBJ2-1 and V is TRBV12-3 or TRBV12-4, with 11 bases that match TRBD2. The CDR3 totals 18 residues. V was clipped by 1 base and J by 8 bases; unmatched bases: 13.